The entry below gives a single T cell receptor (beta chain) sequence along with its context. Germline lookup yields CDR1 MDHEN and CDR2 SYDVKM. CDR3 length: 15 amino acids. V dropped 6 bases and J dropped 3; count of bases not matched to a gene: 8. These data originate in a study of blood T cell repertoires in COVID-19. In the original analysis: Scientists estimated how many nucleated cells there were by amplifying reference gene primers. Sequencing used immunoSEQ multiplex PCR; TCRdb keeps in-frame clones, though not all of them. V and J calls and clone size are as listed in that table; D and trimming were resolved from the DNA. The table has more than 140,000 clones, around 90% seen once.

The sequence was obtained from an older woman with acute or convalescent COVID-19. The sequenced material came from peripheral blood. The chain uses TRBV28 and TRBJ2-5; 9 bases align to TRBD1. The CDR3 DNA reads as TGTGCCAGCAGACTCGTGGACAGGGGAAAAGAGACCCAGTACTTC. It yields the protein CASRLVDRGKETQYF.